These 30 T cell receptor beta chains came from one sample sequenced in a study of radiotherapy plus CTLA-4 blockade in lung cancer. Clones were sequenced by immunoSEQ multiplex PCR, and TCRdb holds only the in-frame ones, with some missing. The profile covers roughly 73,000 clones, with around 87% appearing a single time and 35% to 50% taken by the ten largest. This sample comprised peripheral blood, obtained from a patient treated with radiotherapy plus ipilimumab. These receptor sequences come from a human donor with non-small cell lung cancer that progressed on radiotherapy plus ipilimumab.

This clone has just a few counts. The rearrangement links TRBV19 to TRBJ1-3, with D unresolved. The CDR3 runs 15 residues. The germline gives CDR1 LNHDA, CDR2 SQIVND (reference sequence). Trimming shortened V by 5 bases and J by 3 bases, and 14 bases separated the two germline ends. CDR3 region: CASSGPNTLGNTIYF. The CDR3 bases are TGTGCCAGTAGTGGCCCTAATACCCTTGGAAACACCATATATTTT.

The chain employs TRBV29-1 and TRBJ1-5, with 8 nucleotides matching TRBD1. The junction had 5 bases not matched to a gene; V was cut back by 4 bases and J by 6 bases. The CDR3 covers 13 residues. The germline V gene encodes CDR1 SQVTM and CDR2 ANQGSEA. The CDR3 DNA is TGCAGCGTTGGACAGGGGTTCGCTCAGCCCCAGCATTTT. Amino acid sequence: CSVGQGFAQPQHF.

This clone was recorded a few times. The chain combines TRBV28 with TRBJ1-5; D is unclear. This CDR3 contains 14 residues. Germline V CDR1 and CDR2: MDHEN, SYDVKM. CDR3 sequence reads: CATNSLYSNQPQHF. The DNA for the CDR3 is TGTGCTACCAACAGCCTTTATAGCAATCAGCCCCAGCATTTT.

This clone was picked up one time. This sequence joins TRBV30 and TRBJ2-1; 12 positions match TRBD2. Trimming cost V 1 base and J 3 bases; bases outside gene matches: 7. This CDR3 spans 17 amino acids. The germline CDR1 and CDR2 sequences are GTSNPN and SVGIG (reference sequence). CDR3 in DNA: TGTGCCTGGAGTGCTTCCCGGACTAGCGGGGTCTACAATGAGCAGTTCTTC. Encoded protein: CAWSASRTSGVYNEQFF.

The genes are TRBV29-1 and TRBJ2-1; 10 nucleotides match TRBD2. Germline lookup yields CDR1 SQVTM and CDR2 ANQGSEA. The CDR3 is made up of 17 amino acids. V dropped 1 base and J dropped 9; count of bases not matched to a gene: 15. In nucleotides, the CDR3 is TGCAGCGTTGAAGCTGAGGGGGCTAGCGGGAGCTTGGTTGAGCAGTTCTTC. Residues: CSVEAEGASGSLVEQFF.

The chain has TRBV30 and TRBJ1-4; 11 bases are shared with TRBD1. V dropped 4 bases and J dropped 8; count of bases not matched to a gene: 9. The CDR3 contains 15 residues. Germline CDR1 and CDR2: GTSNPN and SVGIG (reference sequence). CDR3 sequence: CAWNAGTGGGEKLFF. In DNA, the CDR3 is TGTGCCTGGAATGCCGGGACAGGGGGTGGAGAAAAACTGTTTTTT.

With respect to this clone: Other nucleotide sequences from this sample produce the same CDR3. This chain connects TRBV18 to TRBJ2-1; 11 nucleotides align to TRBD2. Germline CDR1 and CDR2: KGHSH and LQKENI. The length of the CDR3 is 16 residues. The ends lost 6 bases at V and 4 bases at J; junction bases unmatched: 8. The CDR3 DNA reads as TGTGCCAGCTCCCCATCCGGGACTAGCGGTTACAATGAGCAGTTCTTC. Translating it yields CASSPSGTSGYNEQFF.

The chain couples TRBV30 to TRBJ1-2; the D gene is possibly TRBD1 (5 bases). The V and J ends lost 0 bases and 5 bases respectively, with 13 bases between them. This CDR3 has 14 residues. Germline lookup yields CDR1 GTSNPN and CDR2 SVGIG (reference sequence). The CDR3 coding sequence is TGTGCCTGGAGTGTCCAGGGAGTCGGGTATGGCTACACCTTC. Translated: CAWSVQGVGYGYTF.

The V call is TRBV6-1, the J call TRBJ1-1; no definite D call. Germline V gene data show CDR1 as MNHNS and CDR2 as SASEGT. The CDR3 covers 15 residues. V shed 7 bases and J shed 0 bases, with 15 bases lying between them. The CDR3 nucleotides are TGTGCCAGCACAACTTCTACAGTTATGAACACTGAAGCTTTCTTT. Its translation is CASTTSTVMNTEAFF.

This clone occurred once. The V gene is TRBV19, the J gene TRBJ2-6; D uncertain. Deletions cut 3 bases from V and 0 bases from J, with 9 bases between. The CDR3 is made up of 16 amino acids. Germline CDR1 reads LNHDA; CDR2 reads SQIVND (reference sequence). CDR3 nucleotide sequence: TGTGCCAGTAGTATTCTACAGAACTCTGGGGCCAACGTCCTGACTTTC. As protein: CASSILQNSGANVLTF. The variable domain in full, with the rest retrieved from reference TRBV19 and TRBJ2-6, is DGGITQSPKYLFRKEGQNVTLSCEQNLNHDAMYWYRQDPGQGLRLIYYSQIVNDFQKGDIAEGYSVSREKKESFPLTVTSAQKNPTAFYLCASSILQNSGANVLTFGAGSRLTVL.

The V call is TRBV16, the J call TRBJ1-2; D is unclear. Trimming shortened V by 3 bases and J by 7 bases, and 12 bases separated the two germline ends. Germline CDR1 and CDR2: KGHSY and FQNENV. This CDR3 region has 13 residues. The CDR3 DNA is TGTGCCAGCAGCCAGGACGCCGGGATTGGCTACACCTTC. This encodes CASSQDAGIGYTF.

The gene calls are TRBV9 and TRBJ1-3; D gene unclear. Germline CDR1 reads SGDLS; CDR2 reads YYNGEE. Between the trimmed V and J ends, which lost 0 bases and 0 bases, there was a span of 10 bases. CDR3 length: 16 amino acids. DNA of the CDR3: TGTGCCAGCAGCGTAGTTTCAAGTATCTCTGGAAACACCATATATTTT. Residues: CASSVVSSISGNTIYF.

The rearrangement joins TRBV5-1 to TRBJ2-1; 7 positions match TRBD2. Losses at the gene ends were 0 bases for V and 6 bases for J; bases not matched to a gene: 9. CDR1 and CDR2 (germline): SGHRS, YFSETQ. The CDR3 sequence is 16 residues long. The CDR3 DNA is TGCGCCAGCAGCTTGGCCCCGCGCGGGGGTCCCAATGAGCAGTTCTTC. Protein: CASSLAPRGGPNEQFF.

The J gene is TRBJ1-4, the V gene TRBV6-5, with 7 nucleotides matching TRBD1. CDR1 MNHEY and CDR2 SVGAGI come from the germline V gene. V lost 4 bases, J lost 5 bases, and 4 bases stayed unmatched. CDR3 length equals 14 residues. In DNA, the CDR3 is TGTGCCAGCAGTTTCACAGGGGTCAATGAAAAACTGTTTTTT. The encoded protein is CASSFTGVNEKLFF.

V usage is TRBV7-3 and J usage is TRBJ1-3, with a possible D match to TRBD1 (5 bases). CDR1 SGHTA and CDR2 FQGTGA come from the germline V gene. V lost 5 bases and J lost 0, with 11 bases in between. The CDR3 has 15 amino acids. CDR3 protein: CASSRTGDSGNTIYF. As DNA, the CDR3 is TGTGCCAGCAGCCGTACAGGAGACTCTGGAAACACCATATATTTT.

The rearrangement uses TRBV16 and TRBJ2-1, with 10 bases matching TRBD2. V was pared by 2 bases and J by 9 bases, with 1 base of the junction left unmatched. CDR1 is KGHSY, CDR2 FQNENV, per germline. The length of the CDR3 is 13 residues. For the CDR3, the DNA is TGTGCCAGCAGCCAAACTAGCGGGGTTGAGCAGTTCTTC. It yields the protein CASSQTSGVEQFF.

This clone was counted a single time. This chain uses TRBV30 with TRBJ2-5; D might be TRBD2 (5 bases). V shed 2 bases and J shed 5 bases, with 18 bases lying between them. Germline CDR1 is GTSNPN and CDR2 is SVGIG (reference sequence). The length of the CDR3 is 15 residues. The CDR3, as DNA: TGTGCCTGGAGTTCCGGAGGTTCGAATGTGGAGACCCAGTACTTC. Translated: CAWSSGGSNVETQYF.

The J gene is TRBJ1-3, the V gene TRBV5-6; D gene uncertain. V lost 5 bases and J 8 bases, leaving 14 bases between the germline ends. This CDR3 is 13 amino acids long. The germline V gene encodes CDR1 SGHDT and CDR2 YYEEEE. The CDR3 sequence is CASRNTLGDTIYF. The CDR3 DNA is TGTGCCAGCAGGAACACCCTCGGGGACACCATATATTTT.

The chain has TRBV5-1 and TRBJ2-7; unclear D gene. Trimming took off 4 bases at V and 2 bases at J, with 7 bases between the two ends. Germline V gene lookup returns CDR1 SGHRS and CDR2 YFSETQ. This CDR3 spans 12 amino acids. CDR3 amino acids: CASSVSPYEQYF. The CDR3 DNA is TGCGCCAGCAGCGTCTCCCCCTACGAGCAGTACTTC. Together with reference TRBV5-1 and TRBJ2-7, the CDR3 gives the full variable domain: KAGVTQTPRYLIKTRGQQVTLSCSPISGHRSVSWYQQTPGQGLQFLFEYFSETQRNKGNFPGRFSGRQFSNSRSEMNVSTLELGDSALYLCASSVSPYEQYFGPGTRLTVT.

CDR3 nucleotides: TGTGCCAGCAGTTTTGGGGGAGCGAGCTACGAGCAGTACTTC. It codes for CASSFGGASYEQYF. The gene calls are TRBV27 and TRBJ2-7, with D perhaps matching TRBD1 or TRBD2 (5 bases each). Germline lookup yields CDR1 MNHEY and CDR2 SMNVEV (reference sequence). The V end lost 3 bases, the J end lost 3 bases, and 12 bases lay between the germline ends. The CDR3 spans 14 residues.

This sequence joins TRBV2 and TRBJ2-5, with no clear D. Trimming cost V 6 bases and J 4 bases, with 18 bases left between them. There are 15 residues in the CDR3. The germline gives CDR1 SNHLY, CDR2 FYNNEI. The CDR3 reads CASRGKLRVGETQYF. CDR3 nucleotide sequence: TGTGCCAGCAGGGGTAAATTAAGGGTCGGAGAGACCCAGTACTTC.

The V call is TRBV7-3, the J call TRBJ2-1; TRBD2 matches at 11 bases. The CDR3 contains 16 residues. The germline V gene has CDR1 SGHTA and CDR2 FQGTGA. Trimming cost V 4 bases and J 8 bases; bases outside gene matches: 10. This chain's CDR3 is CASSSLTSGSLDEQFF. The CDR3 DNA sequence: TGTGCCAGCAGCTCGCTAACTAGCGGGAGTTTGGATGAGCAGTTCTTC.

This chain connects TRBV28 to TRBJ2-6, with a weak D call TRBD2 (6 bases). Per the germline V gene, CDR1 is MDHEN and CDR2 is SYDVKM. The CDR3 sequence is 16 residues long. V was pared by 6 bases and J by 2 bases, with 14 bases between. CDR3: CASRPTRGTGANVLTF. The CDR3, as DNA: TGTGCCAGCAGGCCGACCCGGGGGACTGGGGCCAACGTCCTGACTTTC.

J is TRBJ2-7 and V is TRBV28, with D unresolved. Germline loops: CDR1 MDHEN, CDR2 SYDVKM. The V end was cut by 1 base, the J end by 7 bases, with 11 bases between. The CDR3 has 13 amino acids. The CDR3 sequence: CASSLLDGSEQYF. CDR3 nucleotides: TGTGCCAGCAGTTTATTAGACGGGTCTGAGCAGTACTTC.

The chain uses TRBV10-1 and TRBJ2-2; unclear D gene. The germline CDR1 and CDR2 sequences are WNHNN and SYGVQD (reference sequence). The CDR3 contains 13 residues. V gave up 5 bases and J gave up 5 bases, with 9 bases separating them. This CDR3 is CASSKVGTGELFF. The CDR3 DNA reads TGCGCCAGCAGTAAAGTGGGGACCGGGGAGCTGTTTTTT.

This clone was recorded only once. The chain couples TRBV7-9 to TRBJ2-3, with 8 bases that match TRBD2. CDR3 length equals 16 residues. CDR1 is SEHNR, CDR2 FQNEAQ, per germline (reference sequence). The V gene end was trimmed by 1 base and the J gene end by 0 bases; junction bases not matched to a gene: 3. CDR3: CASSLGTSLSTDTQYF. The CDR3 bases are TGTGCCAGCAGCTTAGGGACTAGCCTGAGCACAGATACGCAGTATTTT. Complete variable domain (other parts from reference TRBV7-9 and TRBJ2-3): DTGVSQNPRHKITKRGQNVTFRCDPISEHNRLYWYRQTLGQGPEFLTYFQNEAQLEKSRLLSDRFSAERPKGSFSTLEIQRTEQGDSAMYLCASSLGTSLSTDTQYFGPGTRLTVL.

The chain joins TRBV30 to TRBJ1-4; weak D call: TRBD1 (6 bases). The CDR3 has 15 residues. Germline V gene lookup returns CDR1 GTSNPN and CDR2 SVGIG (reference sequence). Trimming took 1 base from V and 6 from J, leaving 15 bases between them. The CDR3 bases are TGTGCCTGGAGTGCCCGAAGGGGGATCGATGAAAAACTGTTTTTT. It translates to CAWSARRGIDEKLFF.

The genes are TRBV6-6 and TRBJ2-3; D is possibly TRBD1 (6 bases). CDR3 size: 15 residues. Trimming shortened V by 2 bases and J by 3 bases, and 12 bases separated the two germline ends. Germline V CDR1 and CDR2: MNHNY, SVGAGI (reference sequence). CDR3 nucleotide sequence: TGTGCCAGCAGTTACCTCAGGGGTACGACAGATACGCAGTATTTT. Translating gives CASSYLRGTTDTQYF.

The chain carries TRBV5-6 and TRBJ2-1, with 7 bases fitting TRBD2. The CDR3 is 19 amino acids. Germline lookup yields CDR1 SGHDT and CDR2 YYEEEE. The V and J ends lost 1 base and 4 bases, in that order; junction bases with no gene match: 17. CDR3 DNA sequence: TGTGCCAGCAGCTTGCGTTTTCTTACTAGCGCTTCATCATACAATGAGCAGTTCTTC. Protein product: CASSLRFLTSASSYNEQFF. Complete variable domain (other parts from reference TRBV5-6 and TRBJ2-1): DAGVTQSPTHLIKTRGQQVTLRCSPKSGHDTVSWYQQALGQGPQFIFQYYEEEERQRGNFPDRFSGHQFPNYSSELNVNALLLGDSALYLCASSLRFLTSASSYNEQFFGPGTRLTVL.

The sample holds one count of this clone. The chain links TRBV7-6 to TRBJ2-5; perhaps TRBD1 as D (6 bases). The CDR3 is 14 residues long. Looked up from germline, CDR1 is SGHVS and CDR2 is FNYEAQ. V lost 5 bases and J 1 base, leaving 11 bases between the germline ends. This chain's CDR3 is CASSGRTAQETQYF. The CDR3 DNA reads TGTGCCAGCAGCGGAAGGACAGCCCAAGAGACCCAGTACTTC. The full variable domain, in which reference TRBV7-6 and TRBJ2-5 provide the parts outside the CDR3, is GAGVSQSPRYKVTKRGQDVALRCDPISGHVSLYWYRQALGQGPEFLTYFNYEAQQDKSGLPNDRFSAERPEGSISTLTIQRTEQRDSAMYRCASSGRTAQETQYFGPGTRLLVL.